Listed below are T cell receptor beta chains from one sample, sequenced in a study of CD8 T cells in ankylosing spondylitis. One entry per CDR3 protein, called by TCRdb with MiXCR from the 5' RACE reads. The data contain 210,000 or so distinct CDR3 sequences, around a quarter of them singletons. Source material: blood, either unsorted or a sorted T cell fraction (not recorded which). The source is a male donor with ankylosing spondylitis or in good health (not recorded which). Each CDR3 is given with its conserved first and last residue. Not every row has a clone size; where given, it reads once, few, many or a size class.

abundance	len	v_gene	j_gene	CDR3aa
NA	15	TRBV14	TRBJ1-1	CASSQFISRNTEAFF
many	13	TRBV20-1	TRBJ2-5	CSARTVIQETQYF
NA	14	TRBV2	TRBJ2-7	CASRVRQGPNEQYF
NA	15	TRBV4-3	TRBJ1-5	CASSQDGRAGQPQHF
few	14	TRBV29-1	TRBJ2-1	CSVETSGKGNEQFF
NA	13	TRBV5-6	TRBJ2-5	CASASGLMEPQYF
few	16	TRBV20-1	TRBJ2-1	CSAVTSGSISYNEQFF
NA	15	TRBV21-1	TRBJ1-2	CASSKSWGGIDGYTF
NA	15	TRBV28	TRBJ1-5	CATETGGISNQPQHF
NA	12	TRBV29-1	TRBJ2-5	CSVGRQRETQYF
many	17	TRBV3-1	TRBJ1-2	CASTHASLSHRGYGYTF
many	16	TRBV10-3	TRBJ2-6	CAISESGGSGANVLTF
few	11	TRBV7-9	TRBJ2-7	CASTLGIEQYF
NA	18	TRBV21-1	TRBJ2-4	CASSKPPRTGVGKNIQYF
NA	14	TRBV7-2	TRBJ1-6	CASSGGQLHSPLHF
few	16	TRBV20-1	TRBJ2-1	CSARQTLAGLDSEQFF
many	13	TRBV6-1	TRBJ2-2	CASSPGPAGELFF
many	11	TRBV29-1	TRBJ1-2	CSGRWDYGYTF
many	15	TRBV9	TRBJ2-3	CASSKTSGLTDTQYF
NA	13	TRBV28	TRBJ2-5	CASGLAGVETQYF
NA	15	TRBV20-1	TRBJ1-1	CSARDRRLANTEAFF
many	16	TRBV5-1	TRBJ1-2	CASSSTPGQRNYGYTF
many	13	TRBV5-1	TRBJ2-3	CASSRGSTDTQYF
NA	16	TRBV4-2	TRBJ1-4	CASSQDIGQINEKLFF
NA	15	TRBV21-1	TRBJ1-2	CASSKVVGGPYGYTF
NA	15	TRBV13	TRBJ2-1	CASSLGRGREDEQFF
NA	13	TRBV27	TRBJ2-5	CASSSTSTGTQYF
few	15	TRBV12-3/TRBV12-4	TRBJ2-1	CASSQRLAGVLEQFF
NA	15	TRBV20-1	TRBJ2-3	CSAVQGSAHTDTQYF
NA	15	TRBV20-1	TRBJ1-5	CSATRVGRSNQPQHF
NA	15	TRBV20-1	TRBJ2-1	CSAHLRTGAYNEQFF
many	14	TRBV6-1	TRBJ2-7	CASSLAGVFYEQYF
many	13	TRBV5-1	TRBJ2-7	CASSLAGLSEQYF
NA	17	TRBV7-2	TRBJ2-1	CASSRIPGLAGVDEQFF
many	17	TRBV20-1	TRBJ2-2	CSARARTSGRAIGELFF
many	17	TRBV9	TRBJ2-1	CASSIAHSGSRYNEQFF
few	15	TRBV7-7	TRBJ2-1	CASSLGLAVINEQFF
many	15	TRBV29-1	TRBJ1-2	CSVTHRDRKFYGYTF
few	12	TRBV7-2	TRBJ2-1	CASSLAGQAAFF
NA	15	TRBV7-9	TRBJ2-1	CASSPGQSGGNEQFF
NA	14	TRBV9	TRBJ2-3	CASSVLHSTDTQYF
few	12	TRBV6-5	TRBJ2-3	CASTHRKGTQYF
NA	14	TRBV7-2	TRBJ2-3	CASSPGYRAPTQYF
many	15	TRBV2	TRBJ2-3	CASSVERASTDTQYF
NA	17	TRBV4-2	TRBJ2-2	CASSQPSSRMNTGELFF
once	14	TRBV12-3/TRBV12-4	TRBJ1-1	CASSFNQLNTEAFF
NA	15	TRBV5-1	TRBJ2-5	CASSLADTAGEAQYF
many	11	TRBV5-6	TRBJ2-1	CASSFGSEQFF
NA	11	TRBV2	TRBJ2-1	CASSTRVPSFF
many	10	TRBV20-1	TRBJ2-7	CSASLYEQYF
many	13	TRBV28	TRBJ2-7	CASSLARAYEQYF
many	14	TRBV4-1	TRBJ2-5	CASSRGTTQETQYF
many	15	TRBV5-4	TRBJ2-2	CASSTGGGNTGELFF
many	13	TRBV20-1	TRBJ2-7	CSAPQGVSYEQYF
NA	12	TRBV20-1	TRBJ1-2	CSARNRAYGYTF
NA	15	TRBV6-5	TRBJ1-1	CASSHLGQGRTEAFF
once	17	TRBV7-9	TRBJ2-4	CASSYKTSGKAKNIQYF
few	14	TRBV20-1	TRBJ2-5	CSAPGWTFQETQYF
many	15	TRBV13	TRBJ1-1	CASSPGGAGGTEAFF
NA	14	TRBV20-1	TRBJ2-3	CSAATSSSTDTQYF